Below, 26 T cell receptor beta chains from the same sample are listed, as sequenced in a study of blood T cell repertoires in COVID-19. Sequencing used immunoSEQ multiplex PCR; TCRdb keeps in-frame clones, though not all of them. The data show about 190,000 clones, around 80% seen once. What was sequenced was PBMCs or T cells enriched from blood (not recorded which). The receptors derive from a woman between 45 and 65 years old who had recovered from COVID-19.

The chain is built from TRBV3-1 (or the pseudogene TRBV3-2) and TRBJ1-4; D is possibly TRBD1 (5 bases). Trimming took off 2 bases at V and 8 bases at J, with 9 bases between the two ends. The CDR3 extends over 13 amino acids. Looked up from germline, CDR1 is LGHDT and CDR2 is YNNKEL (reference sequence). The CDR3 DNA follows: TGTGCCAGCAGCCAAAGGGGTAGGGAAAAACTGTTTTTT. Translating gives CASSQRGREKLFF.

The genes are TRBV6-6 and TRBJ1-5; perhaps TRBD1 as D (6 bases). V lost 6 bases and J 2 bases, leaving 8 bases between the germline ends. The CDR3 has 13 residues. The germline gives CDR1 MNHNY, CDR2 SVGAGI (reference sequence). The DNA of the CDR3 is TGTGCCAGCAGGCGACAGGGCAATCAGCCCCAGCATTTT. Translated: CASRRQGNQPQHF.

V gene TRBV28 combines with J gene TRBJ2-7, with 9 bases that match TRBD1. The germline V gene encodes CDR1 MDHEN and CDR2 SYDVKM. After removal of 7 bases from V and 1 base from J, the junction contained 8 bases not matched to a gene. CDR3 size: 15 residues. CDR3 nucleotide sequence: TGTGCCAGCATGCCGGGACAGGGAACTTCCTACGAGCAGTACTTC. This gives the protein CASMPGQGTSYEQYF.

The chain employs TRBV7-8 and TRBJ1-1; 7 nucleotides align to TRBD1. The germline V gene encodes CDR1 SGHVS and CDR2 FQNEAQ. The CDR3 extends over 12 amino acids. V lost 6 bases, J lost 8 bases, and 6 bases stayed unmatched. Written as DNA, the CDR3 is TGTGCCAGCAGTCTCGACAGGGCCGAAGCTTTCTTT. It codes for CASSLDRAEAFF.

The J gene is TRBJ2-1, the V gene TRBV5-1; 11 bases are shared with TRBD2. The J segment lost 4 bases and the V segment lost 4 bases, leaving 7 bases of the junction unmatched. The V gene's germline CDR1 is SGHRS and CDR2 YFSETQ. The CDR3 extends over 16 amino acids. Written as DNA, the CDR3 is TGCGCCAGCAGCCCTATCACTAGCGGGAGTTACAATGAGCAGTTCTTC. Its protein product is CASSPITSGSYNEQFF.

The chain joins TRBV3-1 (or the pseudogene TRBV3-2) to TRBJ1-1; D gene uncertain. The V gene lost 4 bases and the J gene lost 2 bases, with 8 bases spanning the gap. Germline loops: CDR1 LGHDT, CDR2 YNNKEL (reference sequence). CDR3 length: 13 amino acids. CDR3 nucleotides: TGTGCCAGCAGCCCTAGATTAAACACTGAAGCTTTCTTT. Its translation is CASSPRLNTEAFF.

This chain uses TRBV3-1 (or the pseudogene TRBV3-2) with TRBJ2-2; D gene uncertain. Germline CDR1 and CDR2: LGHDT and YNNKEL (reference sequence). The CDR3 consists of 11 residues. V dropped 2 bases and J dropped 8 bases, with 3 bases sitting between them. Here the CDR3 DNA reads TGTGCCAGCAGCCAACTAGGGGAGCTGTTTTTT. Encoded protein: CASSQLGELFF.

For the CDR3, the DNA is TGTGCCAGCAGTGATGAGGGTCGGGTCGGGGAGCTGTTTTTT. Translation gives CASSDEGRVGELFF. This chain connects TRBV25-1 to TRBJ2-2, with TRBD2 as a possible D gene (5 bases). The CDR3 runs 14 residues. The V gene lost 3 bases and the J gene lost 7 bases, with 12 bases spanning the gap. Germline CDR1 reads MGHDK; CDR2 reads SYGVNS.

The rearrangement joins TRBV5-8 to TRBJ2-7; D is ambiguous. V was shortened by 6 bases and J by 3 bases, with 4 bases between the two germline ends. The CDR3 runs 10 residues. Germline loops: CDR1 SGHTS, CDR2 YDEGEE. Here the CDR3 DNA reads TGTGCCAGCAACATCTACGAGCAGTACTTC. Protein product: CASNIYEQYF.

This clone was counted at least ten times. This chain uses TRBV7-9 with TRBJ2-7; tentatively, D is TRBD1 (7 bases). V was cut by 3 bases and J by 0 bases, with 12 bases left in between. Per the germline V gene, CDR1 is SEHNR and CDR2 is FQNEAQ (reference sequence). The CDR3 runs to 15 residues. The CDR3 reads CASSFRGASSYEQYF. The CDR3 DNA is TGTGCCAGCAGCTTCAGGGGGGCCAGCTCCTACGAGCAGTACTTC.

As for this clone: Sequence at one end of the junction differs from germline and may be a read error. CDR3 residues: CASSSDGQGLSNF. CDR3 DNA sequence: TGCGCCAGCAGCTCCGACGGACAGGGTTTGTCGAACTTC. This chain joins TRBV5-1 and TRBJ2-4; 8 bases fit TRBD1. CDR3 length: 13 residues. Germline V gene data show CDR1 as SGHRS and CDR2 as YFSETQ.

This clone was seen once. The chain joins TRBV28 to TRBJ1-5, with D tentatively TRBD1 (6 bases). With 7 bases removed from V and 3 bases from J, the gap between germline ends came to 13 bases. This CDR3 is built from 14 residues. Per germline, CDR1 MDHEN and CDR2 SYDVKM. The CDR3 is CASILTGFNQPQHF. The CDR3 bases are TGTGCCAGCATCCTTACAGGGTTCAATCAGCCCCAGCATTTT.

The chain joins TRBV2 to TRBJ2-1, with TRBD2 matching over 9 bases. Per germline, CDR1 SNHLY and CDR2 FYNNEI. V shed 1 base and J 3 bases; nucleotides not matched to a gene: 1. The CDR3 contains 15 residues. The CDR3 nucleotides are TGTGCCAGCAGTGAAGGACTAGCGGTCTACAATGAGCAGTTCTTC. Its protein product is CASSEGLAVYNEQFF.

V usage is TRBV12-3 or TRBV12-4 and J usage is TRBJ1-1; a possible D gene is TRBD1 (6 bases). Trimming cost V 6 bases and J 7 bases, with 15 bases left between them. CDR3 length: 13 amino acids. DNA of the CDR3: TGTGCCAGCAGCCTCCAGGGGCAGGGTGAAGCTTTCTTT. Translation: CASSLQGQGEAFF.

Note on this clone: This may stem from a read error, because a much larger clone lies one nucleotide away. The J gene is TRBJ2-1, the V gene TRBV11-3; 7 bases fit TRBD2. The CDR3 has 16 residues. Unmatched junction bases numbered 10, after V lost 0 bases and J lost 8 bases. Germline V gene lookup returns CDR1 SGHNT and CDR2 YENEEA. The CDR3 region has the DNA TGTGCCAGCAGCTTAGATGGGAGGGGTGGGCACGATGAGCAGTTCTTC. Protein: CASSLDGRGGHDEQFF.

This clone was recorded a few times. The V and J genes are TRBV21-1 and TRBJ2-7; the D call TRBD2 from the table was never checked on the DNA. TRBV21-1 is a known pseudogene. The CDR3 is 14 residues long. CDR3 sequence (DNA): TGTGCCAGCCCACAGCCCGGGACTCACTACGAGCAGTACTTC. Its protein is CASPQPGTHYEQYF.

The J gene is TRBJ2-7, the V gene TRBV10-3, with 14 bases aligning to TRBD2. CDR1 and CDR2 from the germline V gene are ENHRY and SYGVKD. J lost 5 bases, V lost 8 bases, and 5 bases had no gene match. This CDR3 has 14 residues. The CDR3: CAIGGLAGVNEQYF. The CDR3 DNA reads TGTGCCATCGGGGGACTAGCGGGAGTCAACGAGCAGTACTTC.

The chain is built from TRBV7-6 and TRBJ2-3; TRBD2 is a possible D gene (6 bases). The V gene lost 5 bases and the J gene lost 2 bases, with 14 bases spanning the gap. Germline CDR1 and CDR2: SGHVS and FNYEAQ. The CDR3 has 15 amino acids. CDR3 residues: CASSLGTPITDTQYF. CDR3 coding DNA: TGTGCCAGCAGCCTCGGGACTCCCATCACAGATACGCAGTATTTT.

The rearrangement uses TRBV28 and TRBJ1-6; D may be TRBD1 (5 bases). Germline CDR1 is MDHEN and CDR2 is SYDVKM. V was pared by 6 bases and J by 0 bases, with 15 bases between. The CDR3 runs to 17 residues. This chain's CDR3 is CASSKSRDSSYNSPLHF. CDR3 sequence (DNA): TGTGCCAGCAGCAAGAGTCGGGACTCCTCCTATAATTCACCCCTCCACTTT. Full variable domain (outside the CDR3, taken from reference TRBV28 and TRBJ1-6): DVKVTQSSRYLVKRTGEKVFLECVQDMDHENMFWYRQDPGLGLRLIYFSYDVKMKEKGDIPEGYSVSREKKERFSLILESASTNQTSMYLCASSKSRDSSYNSPLHFGNGTRLTVT.

The rearrangement links TRBV7-7 to TRBJ2-7; D may be TRBD2 (5 bases). There are 20 residues in the CDR3. V was pared by 7 bases and J by 3 bases, with 34 bases between. The germline V gene encodes CDR1 SSHAT and CDR2 FNYEAQ (reference sequence). In DNA, the CDR3 is TGTGCCAGCATAGAGCTGAAAGGTCGAGCGGAGGCCACCTCGGTCTACGAGCAGTACTTC. Translation gives CASIELKGRAEATSVYEQYF. Filled out from reference TRBV7-7 and TRBJ2-7, the complete variable domain reads GAGVSQSPRYKVTKRGQDVTLRCDPISSHATLYWYQQALGQGPEFLTYFNYEAQPDKSGLPSDRFSAERPEGSISTLTIQRTEQRDSAMYRCASIELKGRAEATSVYEQYFGPGTRLTVT.

This clone has a handful of counts. J is TRBJ2-2 and V is TRBV3-1 (or the pseudogene TRBV3-2); tentative D call: TRBD2 (6 bases). The germline V gene encodes CDR1 LGHDT and CDR2 YNNKEL (reference sequence). V lost 5 bases and J lost 3, with 16 bases in between. CDR3 length: 16 residues. The CDR3 loop reads CASSTTDYPYTGELFF. In DNA, the CDR3 is TGTGCCAGCAGCACTACGGACTACCCCTACACCGGGGAGCTGTTTTTT.

The chain employs TRBV28 and TRBJ2-1; D perhaps matches TRBD2 (5 bases). Trimming removed 8 bases at V and 8 bases at J, with 19 bases between. The germline V gene has CDR1 MDHEN and CDR2 SYDVKM. CDR3 length: 14 residues. The CDR3 region is CASRRGSTWDEQFF. The CDR3 DNA follows: TGTGCCAGCCGGAGAGGGTCAACTTGGGATGAGCAGTTCTTC.

The chain is built from TRBV28 and TRBJ1-2; no reliable D call. CDR1 is MDHEN, CDR2 SYDVKM, per germline. V was trimmed by 5 bases and J by 4 bases, leaving 17 bases between them. The CDR3 spans 15 residues. CDR3 region: CASSPQFVAIYGYTF. In DNA, the CDR3 is TGTGCCAGCAGTCCTCAATTCGTGGCCATCTATGGCTACACCTTC.

The rearrangement uses TRBV2 and TRBJ2-5; 8 bases line up with TRBD1. Germline loops: CDR1 SNHLY, CDR2 FYNNEI. There are 13 residues in the CDR3. The V segment lost 8 bases and the J segment 2 bases; nucleotides outside the gene matches: 4. The CDR3 here is CASQRTGQETQYF. CDR3 nucleotide sequence: TGTGCCAGCCAACGGACAGGGCAAGAGACCCAGTACTTC.

This clone was recorded at least ten times. At one end the junction does not follow the germline gene, possibly because of a read error. This chain uses TRBV28 with TRBJ2-3, with D possibly TRBD2 on 5 matching bases. Per the germline V gene, CDR1 is MDHEN and CDR2 is SYDVKM. The CDR3 totals 14 residues. This CDR3 reads CASSLSGGRGPPVF. The DNA for the CDR3 is TGTGCCAGCAGTTTAAGTGGCGGGCGAGGGCCGCCTGTATTT.

Only a few counts were recorded for this clone. The chain is built from TRBV28 and TRBJ1-6; D unclear. The CDR3 spans 12 residues. V lost 5 bases to trimming and J lost 9 bases, with 8 bases between them. Germline V gives CDR1 MDHEN, CDR2 SYDVKM. As DNA, the CDR3 is TGTGCCAGCAGTGCCTCGCGTTCACCCCTCCACTTT. This codes for CASSASRSPLHF.